This T cell receptor beta chain comes out of a study of T-cell memory formation after mild COVID-19. Findings of the study overall: Clones that got smaller from day 15 to 85 had even CD4/CD8, while clones growing later tipped toward CD4+.

TCRdb reanalysed the 5' RACE reads using MiXCR and keeps one entry per CDR3 protein. The sample has hundreds of thousands of distinct CDR3 sequences, 28% seen once. Trimming stripped 4 bases from V and 5 bases from J, with 4 bases between. CDR3 length: 11 amino acids. This clonotype was seen repeatedly, ten times or more. Its antigen is not identified. The TCR originated in an adult woman who had mild COVID-19 (a few samples of this study predate the infection). Cell type and time point are not known. The V call is TRBV12-3 or TRBV12-4, the J call TRBJ2-3; D is uncertain. Sequencing was carried out using PBMCs or a T cell subset sorted from them (not recorded which). Here the CDR3 reads CASSWGDTQYF. CDR3 in DNA: TGTGCCAGCAGTTGGGGAGATACGCAGTATTTT.